A single sample gave rise to the 5 T cell receptor beta chains below, sequenced in a study of identical twins. TCRdb redid the calling of the 5' RACE reads with MiXCR, one entry per CDR3 protein. The sample has hundreds of thousands of distinct CDR3 sequences; roughly 6.2% are singletons. What was sequenced was naive T cells sorted from blood. These receptors all come from a man aged 18 to 29 in good health.

The sample holds many counts of this clonotype. This rearrangement joins TRBV24-1 to TRBJ1-2; D is unresolved. The CDR3 sequence is 12 residues long. The V end lost 2 bases, the J end lost 6 bases, and 6 bases lay between the germline ends. Germline CDR1 is KGHDR and CDR2 is SFDVKD. CDR3 protein: CATSDSGNGYTF. CDR3 in DNA: TGTGCCACCAGTGATTCGGGGAATGGCTACACCTTC.

This clonotype was counted ten times or more. This chain uses TRBV20-1 with TRBJ1-4; no clear D gene. Germline lookup yields CDR1 DFQATT and CDR2 SNEGSKA (reference sequence). This CDR3 spans 15 amino acids. V was shortened by 2 bases and J by 8 bases, with 18 bases between the two germline ends. CDR3 nucleotide sequence: TGCAGTGCTAGACCCGGAAAGGGCGGTGTGGAAAAACTGTTTTTT. Protein sequence: CSARPGKGGVEKLFF.

The chain employs TRBV5-5 and TRBJ2-5, with D possibly being TRBD1 (6 bases). Germline V gives CDR1 SGHKS, CDR2 YYEKEE (reference sequence). Trimming took 4 bases from V and 4 from J, leaving 17 bases between them. The CDR3 has 15 amino acids. The CDR3 loop is CASSGYYRVGETQYF. Written as DNA, the CDR3 is TGTGCCAGCAGCGGCTATTACAGGGTTGGAGAGACCCAGTACTTC.

This clonotype has only a few counts. The rearrangement joins TRBV18 to TRBJ2-7; the D gene is possibly TRBD1 (6 bases). The CDR3 has 15 residues. Trimming cost V 6 bases and J 2 bases, with 17 bases left between them. Looked up from germline, CDR1 is KGHSH and CDR2 is LQKENI. In DNA form, the CDR3 reads TGTGCCAGCTCCCTCCGGGACATCATACCCTACGAGCAGTACTTC. It is translated as CASSLRDIIPYEQYF.

V usage is TRBV7-9 and J usage is TRBJ2-1; 12 nucleotides align to TRBD2. In germline, CDR1 is SEHNR, CDR2 FQNEAQ (reference sequence). The J segment lost 9 bases and the V segment lost 1 base, leaving 7 bases of the junction unmatched. The CDR3 sequence is 16 residues long. CDR3 nucleotide sequence: TGTGCCAGCAGCTTAGAACGGGGACTAGCGGGTTCTGAGCAGTTCTTC. This encodes CASSLERGLAGSEQFF.